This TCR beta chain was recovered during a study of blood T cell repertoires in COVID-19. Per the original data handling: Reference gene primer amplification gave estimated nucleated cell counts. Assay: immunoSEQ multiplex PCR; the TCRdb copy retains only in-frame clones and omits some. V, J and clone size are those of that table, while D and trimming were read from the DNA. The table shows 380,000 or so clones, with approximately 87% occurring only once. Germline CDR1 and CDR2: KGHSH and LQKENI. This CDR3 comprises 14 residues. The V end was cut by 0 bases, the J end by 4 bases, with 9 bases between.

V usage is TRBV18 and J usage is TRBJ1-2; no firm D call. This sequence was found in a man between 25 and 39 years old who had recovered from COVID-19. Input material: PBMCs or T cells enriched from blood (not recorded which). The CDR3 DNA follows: TGTGCCAGCTCACCACCGGCGGCTTCCTATGGCTACACCTTC. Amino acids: CASSPPAASYGYTF.